Listed here are 29 T cell receptor beta chains from one sample, sequenced in a study of T-cell memory formation after mild COVID-19. In TCRdb, the 5' RACE reads were re-called with MiXCR into one record per CDR3 protein. The sample carries roughly 450,000 distinct CDR3 sequences, roughly 17% recorded once. Sequencing used PBMCs or a T cell subset sorted from them (not recorded which). These receptor sequences come from a man aged 18 to 30 who had mild COVID-19 (a few samples of this study predate the infection). Cell type and time point are not known.

Concerning this clonotype itself: At one end, the junction sequence differs from germline, possibly due to a read error. The chain is built from TRBV28 and TRBJ2-3; possible D gene TRBD2, 6 bases. Germline CDR1 and CDR2: MDHEN and SYDVKM. The length of the CDR3 is 14 residues. CDR3 protein: CASSPGVTTDTQYF. Here the CDR3 DNA reads TGCGCCAGCAGTCCGGGGGTAACTACAGATACGCAGTATTTT. Using reference TRBV28 and TRBJ2-3 for the parts outside the CDR3, the full variable domain is DVKVTQSSRYLVKRTGEKVFLECVQDMDHENMFWYRQDPGLGLRLIYFSYDVKMKEKGDIPEGYSVSREKKERFSLILESASTNQTSMYLCASSPGVTTDTQYFGPGTRLTVL.

This clonotype was detected a few times. This chain joins TRBV12-3 or TRBV12-4 and TRBJ1-1, with TRBD1 as a possible D gene (6 bases). CDR3 length equals 16 residues. V was pared by 1 base and J by 5 bases, with 17 bases between. The CDR3 loop reads CASSLERTDGRTEAFF. For the CDR3, the DNA is TGTGCCAGCAGTTTAGAGAGGACAGACGGACGGACTGAAGCTTTCTTT.

The CDR3 loop reads CASSLEGENTEAFF. In DNA form, the CDR3 reads TGCGCCAGCAGCTTGGAAGGGGAAAACACTGAAGCTTTCTTT. The J gene is TRBJ1-1, the V gene TRBV5-1; TRBD1 is a possible D gene (5 bases). Between the trimmed V and J ends, which lost 0 bases and 2 bases, there was a span of 8 bases. The CDR3 extends over 14 amino acids. The germline CDR1 and CDR2 sequences are SGHRS and YFSETQ.

The gene calls are TRBV3-1 and TRBJ2-4; a weak D match, TRBD2 (6 bases). The CDR3 loop spans 14 amino acids. V gave up 1 base and J gave up 7 bases, with 11 bases separating them. Germline values: CDR1 LGHDT, CDR2 YNNKEL (reference sequence). The CDR3 protein is CASSQAPGRNIQYF. The DNA for the CDR3 is TGTGCCAGCAGCCAAGCTCCAGGGAGGAACATTCAGTACTTC.

The rearrangement uses TRBV12-3 or TRBV12-4 and TRBJ2-1; D uncertain. V lost 5 bases and J 9 bases, leaving 14 bases between the germline ends. This CDR3 comprises 13 residues. This CDR3 reads CASSPMVGSEQFF. Here the CDR3 DNA reads TGTGCCAGCAGTCCGATGGTGGGTAGTGAGCAGTTCTTC.

The J gene is TRBJ1-5, the V gene TRBV19, with 11 bases aligning to TRBD1. This CDR3 has 18 amino acids. Per germline, CDR1 LNHDA and CDR2 SQIVND (reference sequence). After removal of 7 bases from V and 0 bases from J, the junction contained 11 bases not matched to a gene. In nucleotides, the CDR3 is TGTGCCAGTATTCGGGACAGGGGGGAAACTTATAGCAATCAGCCCCAGCATTTT. Protein sequence: CASIRDRGETYSNQPQHF.

This clonotype came up a few times. In DNA form, the CDR3 reads TGTGCCAGCAGCTCCAGACAGGGTATCGATGAGCAGTTCTTC. Protein sequence: CASSSRQGIDEQFF. The J gene is TRBJ2-1, the V gene TRBV7-2, with 7 bases matching TRBD1. The CDR3 contains 14 residues. Trimming took 4 bases from V and 8 from J; bases not matched to a gene: 8. Germline V gene data show CDR1 as SGHTA and CDR2 as FQGNSA.

The rearrangement uses TRBV3-1 and TRBJ1-1; no clear D gene. The CDR3 extends over 15 amino acids. The germline V and J ends were trimmed by 0 bases and 4 bases, with 12 bases remaining between them. Per germline, CDR1 LGHDT and CDR2 YNNKEL (reference sequence). The chain's CDR3 is CASSQDWVRVTEAFF. The DNA of the CDR3 is TGTGCCAGCAGCCAAGATTGGGTCCGTGTCACTGAAGCTTTCTTT.

This clonotype was found a few times. The chain carries TRBV5-6 and TRBJ1-5, with D tentatively TRBD1 (5 bases). Deletions cut 5 bases from V and 5 bases from J, with 14 bases between. This CDR3 spans 14 amino acids. Per germline, CDR1 SGHDT and CDR2 YYEEEE. CDR3 in amino acids: CASSSLREYQPQHF. CDR3 sequence (DNA): TGTGCCAGCAGTTCCCTCAGGGAATATCAGCCCCAGCATTTT.

This clonotype has just a few counts. V usage is TRBV7-9 and J usage is TRBJ1-1; D is undetermined. V lost 5 bases and J lost 8, with 12 bases in between. The germline V gene encodes CDR1 SEHNR and CDR2 FQNEAQ (reference sequence). The CDR3 length is 12 residues. The CDR3 region is CASSLVGWEAFF. The CDR3, as DNA: TGTGCCAGCAGCCTCGTAGGTTGGGAAGCTTTCTTT.

The table lists this clonotype with many counts. This sequence joins TRBV5-1 and TRBJ2-7; D unclear. CDR3 length: 13 amino acids. Trimming left V 2 bases short and J 4 bases short, with 10 bases between. CDR1 is SGHRS and CDR2 is YFSETQ in the germline V gene. As DNA, the CDR3 is TGCGCCAGCAGCTTAGCCGCCGGATACGAGCAGTACGTC. Its translation: CASSLAAGYEQYV.

Only a few counts were recorded for this clonotype. The V and J genes are TRBV9 and TRBJ2-7; the match to TRBD2 covers 9 bases. Germline V lookup: CDR1 SGDLS, CDR2 YYNGEE. Trimming removed 2 bases from V and 3 bases from J; junction bases left unmatched: 6. This CDR3 contains 15 residues. This chain's CDR3 is CASSVSGGEIYEQYF. CDR3 bases: TGTGCCAGCAGCGTTAGCGGGGGAGAAATCTACGAGCAGTACTTC.

In its sample, this clonotype was seen a few times. The CDR3 DNA reads as TGTGCCAGCAGCCCTAGCGTGGGCGAGCAGTTCTTC. Encoded protein: CASSPSVGEQFF. This rearrangement joins TRBV9 to TRBJ2-1, with D perhaps TRBD2 (6 bases). Germline V gene sequence: CDR1 SGDLS, CDR2 YYNGEE. The CDR3 is 12 residues long. Trimming shortened V by 4 bases and J by 10 bases, and 12 bases separated the two germline ends.

The V and J genes are TRBV10-3 and TRBJ1-4; 8 positions agree with TRBD1. CDR3 length: 17 residues. Germline CDR1 ENHRY, CDR2 SYGVKD. Unmatched junction bases numbered 9, after V lost 6 bases and J lost 0 bases. This CDR3 is CAISSTGEVATNEKLFF. The CDR3 DNA sequence: TGTGCCATCAGCTCGACAGGGGAGGTTGCAACTAATGAAAAACTGTTTTTT.

In this sample, this clonotype turned up many times. The chain links TRBV27 to TRBJ1-1; possibly TRBD1 for D (5 bases). CDR3 size: 13 residues. The ends were cut back, 3 bases at V and 6 bases at J, with 11 bases in the middle. CDR1 is MNHEY, CDR2 SMNVEV, per germline (reference sequence). CDR3 DNA sequence: TGTGCCAGCAGTTTCCAGGGCCTCGCTGAAGCTTTCTTT. Translated, it gives CASSFQGLAEAFF.

The CDR3 spells CSARVDKGYNEQFF. CDR3 in DNA: TGCAGTGCTAGGGTAGACAAGGGATACAATGAGCAGTTCTTC. The chain is built from TRBV20-1 and TRBJ2-1; no definite D call. The CDR3 consists of 14 residues. CDR1 and CDR2 from the germline V gene are DFQATT and SNEGSKA (reference sequence). The germline V and J ends were trimmed by 3 bases and 4 bases, with 13 bases remaining between them.

In this sample, this clonotype turned up many times. The V and J genes are TRBV7-9 and TRBJ1-1; no firm D call. The CDR3 is 14 residues long. Trimming shortened V by 3 bases and J by 0 bases, and 8 bases separated the two germline ends. CDR1 is SEHNR and CDR2 is FQNEAQ in the germline V gene (reference sequence). Here the CDR3 reads CASSFWALNTEAFF. Written as DNA, the CDR3 is TGTGCCAGCAGCTTTTGGGCCTTGAACACTGAAGCTTTCTTT.

V gene TRBV6-5 combines with J gene TRBJ1-1; possibly TRBD1 for D (6 bases). The CDR3 has 15 residues. Trimming removed 0 bases from V and 6 bases from J, with 14 bases in between. Germline V gives CDR1 MNHEY, CDR2 SVGAGI. The CDR3 DNA follows: TGTGCCAGCAGTTACTCGCGTAGGGGGTTGGCTGAAGCTTTCTTT. It codes for CASSYSRRGLAEAFF.

The chain uses TRBV7-3 and TRBJ2-1; 7 bases line up with TRBD2. V shed 5 bases, J shed 7 bases, and the junction held 5 bases outside the gene matches. The CDR3 extends over 13 amino acids. Germline CDR1 and CDR2: SGHTA and FQGTGA. The CDR3 DNA sequence: TGTGCCAGCAGCCCGGGGGGAGTAAATGAGCAGTTCTTC. Amino acids: CASSPGGVNEQFF.

The chain combines TRBV2 with TRBJ2-5; 13 bases are shared with TRBD2. The length of the CDR3 is 15 residues. Germline loops: CDR1 SNHLY, CDR2 FYNNEI. Losses at the gene ends were 8 bases for V and 5 bases for J; bases not matched to a gene: 8. The CDR3: CASGGLAGRGETQYF. CDR3 in DNA: TGTGCCAGCGGGGGACTAGCGGGGCGTGGGGAGACCCAGTACTTC.

This clonotype was detected a few times. The V and J genes are TRBV6-5 and TRBJ2-3; the D gene could be TRBD1 or TRBD2 (6 bases each). The CDR3 loop spans 16 amino acids. Deletions cut 6 bases from V and 4 bases from J, with 20 bases between. Germline V gene sequence: CDR1 MNHEY, CDR2 SVGAGI. CDR3 residues: CASRRGGTWSADTQYF. The CDR3 DNA sequence: TGTGCCAGCAGGAGAGGGGGGACTTGGTCGGCAGATACGCAGTATTTT.

This clonotype was detected only a few times. This chain joins TRBV6-6 and TRBJ2-4; D unclear. V lost 2 bases to trimming and J lost 0 bases, with 5 bases between them. The CDR3 consists of 14 residues. Germline V gene lookup returns CDR1 MNHNY and CDR2 SVGAGI (reference sequence). The CDR3 DNA is TGTGCCAGCAGTTACGGAATAGCCAAAAACATTCAGTACTTC. It specifies CASSYGIAKNIQYF.

The chain couples TRBV19 to TRBJ2-3, with D tentatively TRBD2 (6 bases). Trimming left V 6 bases short and J 2 bases short, with 12 bases between. CDR1 and CDR2 from the germline V gene are LNHDA and SQIVND (reference sequence). The CDR3 loop spans 14 amino acids. This CDR3 reads CASRRRGYTDTQYF. The CDR3 DNA reads as TGTGCCAGTAGAAGGCGGGGATACACAGATACGCAGTATTTT.

This clonotype has just a few counts. This chain connects TRBV6-5 to TRBJ2-3; no reliable D call. Germline lookup yields CDR1 MNHEY and CDR2 SVGAGI. Between the trimmed V and J ends, which lost 2 bases and 10 bases, there was a span of 19 bases. The length of the CDR3 is 15 residues. CDR3 protein: CASSYEGESEPAQYF. CDR3 DNA sequence: TGTGCCAGCAGTTACGAAGGAGAATCTGAGCCTGCGCAGTATTTT.

The chain joins TRBV4-3 to TRBJ1-2; possible D gene TRBD1, 5 bases. Trimming stripped 3 bases from V and 6 bases from J, with 20 bases between. Per the germline V gene, CDR1 is LGHNA and CDR2 is YSLEER. There are 16 residues in the CDR3. In DNA, the CDR3 is TGCGCCAGCAGCCAGGAAGGAGCTATAGGGGCGGATGGCTACACCTTC. Its protein product is CASSQEGAIGADGYTF.

This clonotype has at least ten counts. The CDR3 DNA reads as TGCGCCAGCAGCCCAGGGGTCTACTCTGGAAACACCATATATTTT. It is translated as CASSPGVYSGNTIYF. The chain couples TRBV5-1 to TRBJ1-3; TRBD1 is a possible D gene (6 bases). V gave up 4 bases and J gave up 0 bases, with 11 bases separating them. The CDR3 is made up of 15 amino acids. CDR1 SGHRS and CDR2 YFSETQ come from the germline V gene.

This clonotype was found a few times. This chain uses TRBV20-1 with TRBJ2-1; no clear D gene. The CDR3 loop spans 13 amino acids. Trimming shortened V by 6 bases and J by 6 bases, and 15 bases separated the two germline ends. In germline, CDR1 is DFQATT, CDR2 SNEGSKA (reference sequence). The CDR3 loop is CSAYAPELNEQFF. The CDR3 region has the DNA TGCAGTGCCTATGCTCCCGAACTCAATGAGCAGTTCTTC.

In this sample, this clonotype turned up once. The rearrangement joins TRBV7-2 to TRBJ2-5; perhaps TRBD1 as D (5 bases). Germline values: CDR1 SGHTA, CDR2 FQGNSA. V was clipped by 2 bases and J by 1 base, with 11 bases between them. This CDR3 contains 15 residues. CDR3 DNA sequence: TGTGCCAGCAGCTTATCACGCAGGGTCCAAGAGACCCAGTACTTC. Translating gives CASSLSRRVQETQYF.

The chain carries TRBV7-2 and TRBJ1-6, with 9 bases identical to TRBD1. Germline CDR1 is SGHTA and CDR2 is FQGNSA. Trimming took 3 bases from V and 7 from J; bases not matched to a gene: 1. This CDR3 is built from 14 residues. CDR3 nucleotide sequence: TGTGCCAGCAGCTTCGGGACAGGGAATTCACCCCTCCACTTT. Translation: CASSFGTGNSPLHF.